These 21 T cell receptor beta chains were all obtained from the same sample, sequenced in a study of neurological immune-mediated disorders. TCRdb ran MiXCR on the 5' RACE reads and lists one entry per CDR3 protein. The sample holds about 62,000 distinct CDR3 sequences, approximately 3.7% seen once. Material for sequencing was PBMCs. The receptor source for this set is a woman between 50 and 59 years old with multiple sclerosis.

This clonotype was recorded at least ten times. The J gene is TRBJ2-5, the V gene TRBV6-2 or TRBV6-3, with a weak D call TRBD2 (6 bases). CDR1 is MNHEY, CDR2 SVGEGT, per germline. Trimming took 6 bases from V and 7 from J, leaving 12 bases between them. The CDR3 contains 12 residues. The CDR3 here is CASSAGGWTQYF. CDR3 in DNA: TGTGCCAGCAGCGCCGGAGGGTGGACCCAGTACTTC.

This clonotype showed up many times. The chain carries TRBV7-9 and TRBJ1-4; D gene uncertain. Trimming cost V 1 base and J 5 bases, with 8 bases left between them. This CDR3 contains 14 residues. From germline, CDR1 is SEHNR and CDR2 FQNEAQ (reference sequence). This CDR3 is CASSLGVGNEKLFF. The CDR3 nucleotides read TGTGCCAGCAGCTTAGGCGTGGGGAATGAAAAACTGTTTTTT.

This clonotype showed up many times. The V call is TRBV24-1, the J call TRBJ2-1, with TRBD1 as a possible D gene (5 bases). V lost 2 bases, J lost 0 bases, and 10 bases lay in between. The germline CDR1 and CDR2 sequences are KGHDR and SFDVKD. The CDR3 is 16 amino acids. CDR3 residues: CATSDSGASSYNEQFF. CDR3 DNA: TGTGCCACCAGTGATTCTGGGGCTAGCTCCTACAATGAGCAGTTCTTC.

This clonotype was picked up many times. CDR3 in DNA: TGTGCCAGCTCACCACTCTGGATGGCGAAGACCCAGTACTTC. It specifies CASSPLWMAKTQYF. The chain uses TRBV18 and TRBJ2-5; D unresolved. Germline CDR1 reads KGHSH; CDR2 reads LQKENI. Trimming took off 1 base at V and 6 bases at J, with 12 bases between the two ends. The CDR3 totals 14 residues.

Ten or more counts support this clonotype. This chain connects TRBV29-1 to TRBJ1-1; no firm D call. Trimming cost V 7 bases and J 1 base, with 13 bases left between them. The CDR3 loop spans 13 amino acids. In germline, CDR1 is SQVTM, CDR2 ANQGSEA. The CDR3 DNA sequence: TGCAGCGCCCCCGCTGAGGGGAACACTGAAGCTTTCTTT. This gives the protein CSAPAEGNTEAFF.

This clonotype was detected only once. The V call is TRBV11-3, the J call TRBJ2-1, with D possibly being TRBD1 (5 bases). This CDR3 region has 15 residues. Trimming removed 1 base from V and 1 base from J, with 8 bases in between. Germline loops: CDR1 SGHNT, CDR2 YENEEA. The CDR3 loop reads CASSLGYRSYNEQFF. CDR3 sequence (DNA): TGTGCCAGCAGCTTAGGGTACAGGTCCTACAATGAGCAGTTCTTC.

On this clonotype: An end of the junction differs from the germline gene, which may be a read error. The chain couples TRBV5-1 to TRBJ1-6; no definite D call. Per the germline V gene, CDR1 is SGHRS and CDR2 is YFSETQ. CDR3 length: 13 residues. CDR3 protein: CASSNSANSPLNF. CDR3 nucleotides: TGCGCCAGCTCGAACTCGGCTAATTCACCCCTCAACTTT. The whole variable domain, remainder taken from reference TRBV5-1 and TRBJ1-6, is KAGVTQTPRYLIKTRGQQVTLSCSPISGHRSVSWYQQTPGQGLQFLFEYFSETQRNKGNFPGRFSGRQFSNSRSEMNVSTLELGDSALYLCASSNSANSPLNFGNGTRLTVT.

This clonotype was observed many times. The V call is TRBV29-1, the J call TRBJ2-1, with TRBD1 as a possible D gene (6 bases). The length of the CDR3 is 15 residues. V was pared by 6 bases and J by 0 bases, with 15 bases between. CDR1 and CDR2 from the germline V gene are SQVTM and ANQGSEA. The CDR3 sequence: CSVGTSMGSYNEQFF. The CDR3 DNA follows: TGCAGCGTGGGGACAAGTATGGGCTCCTACAATGAGCAGTTCTTC.

This clonotype was seen a handful of times. The chain is built from TRBV6-2 or TRBV6-3 and TRBJ2-5; possible D gene TRBD2, 6 bases. The CDR3 runs to 16 residues. Trimming removed 7 bases at V and 2 bases at J, with 20 bases between. Germline V gene sequence: CDR1 MNHEY, CDR2 SVGEGT. The CDR3 sequence: CASIPLFWGEQETQYF. As DNA, the CDR3 is TGTGCCAGCATTCCTCTATTCTGGGGGGAACAAGAGACCCAGTACTTC.

The table lists this clonotype with many counts. The V and J genes are TRBV9 and TRBJ1-4; D remains unclear. Germline CDR1 reads SGDLS; CDR2 reads YYNGEE. The CDR3 loop spans 15 amino acids. The germline V and J ends were trimmed by 0 bases and 5 bases, with 11 bases remaining between them. The CDR3: CASSVGGLLNEKLFF. CDR3 in DNA: TGTGCCAGCAGCGTAGGAGGGCTACTAAATGAAAAACTGTTTTTT. The full variable domain, with the rest looked up from reference TRBV9 and TRBJ1-4, is DSGVTQTPKHLITATGQRVTLRCSPRSGDLSVYWYQQSLDQGLQFLIQYYNGEERAKGNILERFSAQQFPDLHSELNLSSLELGDSALYFCASSVGGLLNEKLFFGSGTQLSVL.

This clonotype was observed many times. The chain has TRBV12-3 or TRBV12-4 and TRBJ2-7; 7 positions match TRBD2. This CDR3 comprises 14 residues. Unmatched junction bases numbered 6, after V lost 3 bases and J lost 4 bases. The CDR3 loop is CASSFDGRMYEQYF. The CDR3 nucleotides read TGTGCCAGCAGTTTTGACGGGAGGATGTACGAGCAGTACTTC.

This clonotype was seen at least ten times. The chain is built from TRBV2 and TRBJ2-1, with D perhaps matching TRBD1 or TRBD2 (6 bases each). Between the trimmed V and J ends, which lost 7 bases and 3 bases, there was a span of 13 bases. The CDR3 runs to 14 residues. Looked up from germline, CDR1 is SNHLY and CDR2 is FYNNEI. The CDR3 region has the DNA TGTGCCAGCAAGGGGGACGGGAGCTACAATGAGCAGTTCTTC. Its protein is CASKGDGSYNEQFF.

The sample holds many counts of this clonotype. J is TRBJ2-7 and V is TRBV5-1, with 9 bases matching TRBD1. V dropped 4 bases and J dropped 0; count of bases not matched to a gene: 8. Germline V CDR1 and CDR2: SGHRS, YFSETQ. This CDR3 region has 16 residues. The CDR3 here is CASSAGGQGTSYEQYF. In DNA form, the CDR3 reads TGCGCCAGCAGCGCCGGGGGACAGGGCACCTCCTACGAGCAGTACTTC.

This clonotype was seen repeatedly, ten times or more. The chain links TRBV12-3 or TRBV12-4 to TRBJ2-2, with D unclear. The CDR3 sequence is 16 residues long. The V gene lost 8 bases and the J gene lost 6 bases, with 22 bases spanning the gap. DNA for the CDR3: TGTGCCAGCGGCTTGCAGAGCGCTCGTTGGGCCGGGGAGCTGTTTTTT. Amino acid sequence: CASGLQSARWAGELFF.

This clonotype was counted ten times or more. The chain recombines TRBV6-6 with TRBJ1-3, with D possibly being TRBD1 (6 bases). With 10 bases removed from V and 3 bases from J, the gap between germline ends came to 13 bases. Germline CDR1 and CDR2: MNHNY and SVGAGI (reference sequence). This CDR3 region has 13 residues. DNA of the CDR3: TGTGCCACCCAACGGGACATTGGAAACACCATATATTTT. Its translation is CATQRDIGNTIYF.

This clonotype was recorded many times. The chain is built from TRBV5-6 and TRBJ2-7, with D hard to call. The germline V gene has CDR1 SGHDT and CDR2 YYEEEE. This CDR3 is built from 15 residues. Trimming cost V 5 bases and J 0 bases, with 15 bases left between them. CDR3: CASRTMDQISYEQYF. DNA for the CDR3: TGTGCCAGCAGAACGATGGACCAAATCTCCTACGAGCAGTACTTC.

Many counts were recorded for this clonotype. The chain links TRBV3-1 to TRBJ2-3, with TRBD1 matching over 8 bases. Germline V gene data show CDR1 as LGHDT and CDR2 as YNNKEL (reference sequence). This CDR3 comprises 14 residues. After removal of 5 bases from V and 4 bases from J, the junction contained 5 bases not matched to a gene. CDR3 sequence reads: CASSKRTGPDTQYF. The CDR3 DNA is TGTGCCAGCAGCAAAAGGACAGGGCCAGATACGCAGTATTTT.

This clonotype was picked up many times. DNA of the CDR3: TGTGCCATCAGTGGGGACTTCGAAAAACTGTTTTTT. It translates to CAISGDFEKLFF. J is TRBJ1-4 and V is TRBV10-3, with D possibly matching TRBD1 (5 bases). The germline V gene has CDR1 ENHRY and CDR2 SYGVKD. V lost 4 bases, J lost 8 bases, and 8 bases lay in between. The CDR3 is 12 amino acids.

There are many counts of this clonotype. J is TRBJ2-3 and V is TRBV20-1; 11 nucleotides line up with TRBD2. J was trimmed by 2 bases and V by 3 bases; bases with no gene match: 7. CDR3 length: 16 amino acids. CDR1 and CDR2 from the germline V gene are DFQATT and SNEGSKA (reference sequence). The CDR3 DNA sequence: TGCAGTGCTAGTAGTAGCGGGAGGGGGGCCACAGATACGCAGTATTTT. Translation gives CSASSSGRGATDTQYF.

This clonotype was observed a few times. Likely a read error: the CDR3 ends without its conserved phenylalanine or tryptophan. This chain connects TRBV27 to TRBJ2-7, with D uncertain. The germline gives CDR1 MNHEY, CDR2 SMNVEV (reference sequence). The V end lost 6 bases, the J end lost 0 bases, and 12 bases lay between the germline ends. The CDR3 consists of 14 residues. The CDR3 here is CASSISRTSYEQYY. CDR3 in DNA: TGTGCCAGCAGCATAAGCAGGACCTCCTACGAGCAGTACTAC.

This clonotype was seen at least ten times. The rearrangement joins TRBV5-6 to TRBJ1-4; tentative D call: TRBD1 (5 bases). The CDR3 contains 15 residues. V shed 4 bases and J shed 0 bases, with 10 bases lying between them. Looked up from germline, CDR1 is SGHDT and CDR2 is YYEEEE. As DNA, the CDR3 is TGTGCCAGCAGCAAAGGGACCGCAACTAATGAAAAACTGTTTTTT. As protein: CASSKGTATNEKLFF. Using reference TRBV5-6 and TRBJ1-4 for the parts outside the CDR3, the full variable domain is DAGVTQSPTHLIKTRGQQVTLRCSPKSGHDTVSWYQQALGQGPQFIFQYYEEEERQRGNFPDRFSGHQFPNYSSELNVNALLLGDSALYLCASSKGTATNEKLFFGSGTQLSVL.